This TCR beta chain was retrieved from a study of patients and donors after allogeneic stem cell transplantation (dated by TCRdb to 2020 to 2021). V drops 3 bases and J drops 2 bases, leaving 13 bases in between. The CDR3 covers 15 residues, taking in both the cysteine and the phenylalanine. Just the 45-base CDR3 DNA is kept, in frame starting at base 1. This clonotype turned up a few times. Its antigen is still unknown. Per-base qualities were not stored, and no clone one base away is much larger. To prepare the library, RT-PCR was applied. Sequenced on a NextSeq 550. TCRdb reanalyzed the raw reads on its own, using fastp at Q25 for trimming and MiXCR for clone calling, and kept in-frame beta chains. Rows with one shared CDR3 protein collapse into an entry with the most common genes and DNA. For this sample the table gives about 160,000 distinct CDR3 sequences, of which about a third were detected only once. 50% of the sample is taken by the ten largest.

The sample taken for sequencing was blood, either unsorted or a sorted T cell fraction (not recorded which). This receptor was identified in a human donor who was either an allogeneic HSCT recipient or a stem cell or donor lymphocyte infusion donor (not recorded which). It is not recorded whose cells these are; they may come from a transplant donor. This chain joins TRBV12-3 or TRBV12-4 to TRBJ1-1; possibly the D gene is TRBD1, per 5 matching bases. CDR3 loop: CASSFVLGGNTEAFF. The nucleotides are TGTGCCAGCAGTTTTGTTCTCGGGGGAAACACTGAAGCTTTCTTT.